The present T cell receptor (beta chain) was sequenced within a study of cytomegalovirus exposure and HLA in healthy donors. Study-wide background: A preliminary data release comprised 70 million to 95 million unique TCRs obtained from HLA-typed donors. Study-level findings and limits: Associated with HLA alleles at 0.05 false discovery rate in a later analysis were some 18,000 TCR beta sequences.

This PCR relied on a set of 60 Vbeta primers and 13 Jbeta primers. Sequencing used immunoSEQ multiplex PCR; TCRdb keeps in-frame clones, though not all of them. Recorded for this sample: around 34,000 clones. As for this clone: Antigen specificity is unknown. One junction end does not reproduce the germline sequence, and a read error may be involved.

This CDR3 has 16 residues. Per germline, CDR1 LGHNA and CDR2 YNFKEQ. The TCR originated in a middle-aged woman in good health and CMV-seropositive. The sample taken for sequencing was PBMCs. V and J are TRBV4-2 and TRBJ1-5; tentative D call: TRBD1 (5 bases). CDR3 loop: CASSQGLTWGNQHQHF. As DNA, the CDR3 is TGTGCCAGCAGCCAGGGGCTAACCTGGGGCAATCAGCACCAGCATTTT.